This T cell receptor (beta chain) was sequenced during a study of CD4 T cells in relation to SARS-CoV-2 and coronaviruses. Study-wide context: Patient ages ranged from 21 to 72, median 38.

More than 8.5 x 10^4 naive or memory CD4+ cells were cultured with CEF peptides for approximately 10 days. Only in-frame clones appear in the TCRdb table, and some are missing; sequencing was by immunoSEQ multiplex PCR. The sample shows some 45,000 clones, over 70% of them seen only once. A remark on this clone: Its target is unknown.

J was trimmed by 2 bases and V by 3 bases; bases with no gene match: 6. This CDR3 comprises 17 residues. Germline V lookup: CDR1 SGHRS, CDR2 YFSETQ. Sequencing was performed on naive CD4+ T cells from PBMCs, cultured in vitro. Subset given: naive CD4+ T cells isolated by negative enrichment. The clonotype originates from an adult with COVID-19. V and J are TRBV5-1 and TRBJ2-1; TRBD2 matches at 12 bases. CDR3 in DNA: TGCGCCAGCAGCTCCGCTCTAGCGGGAGGGGCCTACAATGAGCAGTTCTTC. Protein: CASSSALAGGAYNEQFF.